These T cell receptor beta chains were read from a single sample in a study of shared clonotypes between healthy human individuals. Sequencing was performed with immunoSEQ multiplex PCR; in TCRdb, only in-frame clones are kept and a portion is missing. The sample has millions of clones; more than 85% are singletons. The source material was naive CD4+ T cells from PBMCs. Every receptor here comes from a man between 18 and 29 years old in good health. Some clones in this sample may be carry-over from other donors' samples. The CDR3 runs from the conserved cysteine through the conserved F or W. Each record gives: J gene, D gene, V gene, clone size, CDR3 protein, CDR3 DNA. D genes are given only for firm matches. Size is stated for part of the rows, as once, few or many counts, or as a class when the clone is expanded.

j_call: TRBJ1-1; d_call: NA; v_call: TRBV28; clone_size: NA; cdr3_aa: CASRGGNTEAFF; cdr3_nt: TGTGCCAGCAGAGGTGGGAACACTGAAGCTTTCTTT
j_call: TRBJ1-3; d_call: NA; v_call: TRBV2; clone_size: NA; cdr3_aa: CASSARVGNTIYF; cdr3_nt: TGTGCCAGCAGTGCCCGGGTCGGAAACACCATATATTTT
j_call: TRBJ1-5; d_call: NA; v_call: TRBV7-2; clone_size: NA; cdr3_aa: CASKEPASNQPQHF; cdr3_nt: TGTGCCAGCAAAGAACCGGCTAGCAATCAGCCCCAGCATTTT
j_call: TRBJ2-1; d_call: TRBD2; v_call: TRBV5-4; clone_size: NA; cdr3_aa: CASSLTSGRAYNEQFF; cdr3_nt: TGTGCCAGCAGCTTGACTAGCGGGAGGGCCTACAATGAGCAGTTCTTC
j_call: TRBJ2-1; d_call: TRBD2; v_call: TRBV11-2; clone_size: NA; cdr3_aa: CASSWGLAGERNEQFF; cdr3_nt: TGTGCCAGCAGCTGGGGACTAGCGGGAGAGAGAAATGAGCAGTTCTTC
j_call: TRBJ1-5; d_call: TRBD1; v_call: TRBV7-8; clone_size: once; cdr3_aa: CASSLGTVSNQPQHF; cdr3_nt: TGTGCCAGCAGCCTGGGGACAGTCAGCAATCAGCCCCAGCATTTT
j_call: TRBJ1-4; d_call: NA; v_call: TRBV6-1; clone_size: NA; cdr3_aa: CATTTGALEKLFF; cdr3_nt: TGTGCCACCACGACTGGCGCCCTCGAAAAACTGTTTTTT
j_call: TRBJ2-2; d_call: TRBD1; v_call: TRBV29-1; clone_size: NA; cdr3_aa: CSVEGDRNTGELFF; cdr3_nt: TGCAGCGTTGAAGGGGACAGGAACACCGGGGAGCTGTTTTTT
j_call: TRBJ2-7; d_call: TRBD1; v_call: TRBV5-5; clone_size: NA; cdr3_aa: CASSLAGTGGKQYF; cdr3_nt: TGTGCCAGCAGCTTGGCCGGGACAGGGGGCAAGCAGTACTTC
j_call: TRBJ1-2; d_call: NA; v_call: TRBV7-9; clone_size: NA; cdr3_aa: CASSLAKFGQKDTF; cdr3_nt: TGTGCCAGCAGCTTAGCGAAATTTGGGCAGAAGGACACCTTC
j_call: TRBJ2-3; d_call: NA; v_call: TRBV4-3; clone_size: NA; cdr3_aa: CASSQASWSTDTQYF; cdr3_nt: TGCGCCAGCAGCCAAGCCTCTTGGAGCACAGATACGCAGTATTTT
j_call: TRBJ2-3; d_call: NA; v_call: TRBV28; clone_size: NA; cdr3_aa: CASSLPKGTDTQYF; cdr3_nt: TGTGCCAGCAGTTTGCCGAAGGGCACAGATACGCAGTATTTT
j_call: TRBJ2-1; d_call: NA; v_call: TRBV7-3; clone_size: NA; cdr3_aa: CASSSTLGAGEGRRNEQFF; cdr3_nt: TGTGCCAGCAGCAGCACCCTGGGAGCAGGGGAGGGCCGAAGAAATGAGCAGTTCTTC
j_call: TRBJ2-2; d_call: TRBD1; v_call: TRBV6-6; clone_size: NA; cdr3_aa: CASSYPRQGIAGELFF; cdr3_nt: TGTGCCAGCAGTTATCCGAGACAGGGGATTGCCGGGGAGCTGTTTTTT
j_call: TRBJ2-1; d_call: NA; v_call: TRBV7-3; clone_size: NA; cdr3_aa: CASSLRALSRGSVDNEQFF; cdr3_nt: TGTGCCAGCAGCTTAAGGGCCCTATCCAGGGGTAGTGTGGACAATGAGCAGTTCTTC
j_call: TRBJ2-7; d_call: NA; v_call: TRBV15; clone_size: NA; cdr3_aa: CATSRGGGGSYEQYF; cdr3_nt: TGTGCCACCAGCAGGGGTGGAGGGGGGAGCTACGAGCAGTACTTC
j_call: TRBJ2-7; d_call: NA; v_call: TRBV18; clone_size: NA; cdr3_aa: CASSHDRAYEQYF; cdr3_nt: TGTGCCAGCTCACACGACAGAGCCTACGAGCAGTACTTC
j_call: TRBJ2-7; d_call: NA; v_call: TRBV6-1; clone_size: NA; cdr3_aa: CASSELKYEQYF; cdr3_nt: TGTGCCAGCAGTGAATTAAAGTACGAGCAGTACTTC
j_call: TRBJ2-2; d_call: NA; v_call: TRBV28; clone_size: NA; cdr3_aa: CASSSFTGELFF; cdr3_nt: TGTGCCAGCAGTTCTTTCACCGGGGAGCTGTTTTTT
j_call: TRBJ1-1; d_call: NA; v_call: TRBV2; clone_size: few; cdr3_aa: CASSEMGMSTEAFF; cdr3_nt: TGTGCCAGCAGTGAAATGGGGATGAGCACTGAAGCTTTCTTT
j_call: TRBJ2-3; d_call: NA; v_call: TRBV30; clone_size: NA; cdr3_aa: CAWTPIMSQDTQYF; cdr3_nt: TGTGCCTGGACCCCCATTATGTCCCAAGATACGCAGTATTTT
j_call: TRBJ1-5; d_call: NA; v_call: TRBV4-1; clone_size: NA; cdr3_aa: CASSQVAHPTGNQPQHF; cdr3_nt: TGCGCCAGCAGCCAAGTAGCCCACCCTACTGGCAATCAGCCCCAGCATTTT
j_call: TRBJ1-4; d_call: NA; v_call: TRBV30; clone_size: once; cdr3_aa: CAWSRSYNEKLFF; cdr3_nt: TGTGCCTGGAGTCGCAGTTACAATGAAAAACTGTTTTTT
j_call: TRBJ1-5; d_call: NA; v_call: TRBV30; clone_size: NA; cdr3_aa: CAWSIDNQGYHQPQHF; cdr3_nt: TGTGCCTGGAGCATAGATAATCAGGGCTACCATCAGCCCCAGCATTTT
j_call: TRBJ2-7; d_call: NA; v_call: TRBV27; clone_size: NA; cdr3_aa: CASNGGGGYCYEQYF; cdr3_nt: TGTGCCAGCAACGGAGGGGGGGGGTATTGCTACGAGCAGTACTTC
j_call: TRBJ1-3; d_call: NA; v_call: TRBV6-5; clone_size: NA; cdr3_aa: CASSYSTSGGNTIYF; cdr3_nt: TGTGCCAGCAGTTACTCGACATCAGGGGGAAACACCATATATTTT
j_call: TRBJ2-7; d_call: TRBD2; v_call: TRBV5-1; clone_size: NA; cdr3_aa: CASSPELAGTYEQYF; cdr3_nt: TGCGCCAGCAGCCCTGAGCTAGCGGGAACCTACGAGCAGTACTTC